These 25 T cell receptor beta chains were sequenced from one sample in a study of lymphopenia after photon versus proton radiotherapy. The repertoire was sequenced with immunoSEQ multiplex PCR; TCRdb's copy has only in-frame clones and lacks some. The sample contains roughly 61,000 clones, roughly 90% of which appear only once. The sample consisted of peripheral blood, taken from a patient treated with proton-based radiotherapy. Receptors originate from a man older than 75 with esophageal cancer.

The CDR3 bases are TGTGCCAGTAGTATAGAAGCTAGCACAGATACGCAGTATTTT. It specifies CASSIEASTDTQYF. The chain joins TRBV19 to TRBJ2-3; D call uncertain. Trimming left V 0 bases short and J 0 bases short, with 4 bases between. CDR1 is LNHDA and CDR2 is SQIVND in the germline V gene (reference sequence). The CDR3 is 14 amino acids.

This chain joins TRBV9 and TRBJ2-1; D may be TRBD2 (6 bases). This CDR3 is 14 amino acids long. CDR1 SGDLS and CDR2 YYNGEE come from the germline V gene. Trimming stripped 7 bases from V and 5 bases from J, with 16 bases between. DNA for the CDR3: TGTGCCAGCGGCCTGGGAGGTCTTCACAATGAGCAGTTCTTC. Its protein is CASGLGGLHNEQFF. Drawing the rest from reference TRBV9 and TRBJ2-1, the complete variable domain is DSGVTQTPKHLITATGQRVTLRCSPRSGDLSVYWYQQSLDQGLQFLIQYYNGEERAKGNILERFSAQQFPDLHSELNLSSLELGDSALYFCASGLGGLHNEQFFGPGTRLTVL.

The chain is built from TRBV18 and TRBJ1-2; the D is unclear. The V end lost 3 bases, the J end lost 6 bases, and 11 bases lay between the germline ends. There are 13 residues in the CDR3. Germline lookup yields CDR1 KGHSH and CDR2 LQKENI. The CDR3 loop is CASSPNPPDGYTF. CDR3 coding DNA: TGTGCCAGCTCACCCAATCCTCCGGATGGCTACACCTTC.

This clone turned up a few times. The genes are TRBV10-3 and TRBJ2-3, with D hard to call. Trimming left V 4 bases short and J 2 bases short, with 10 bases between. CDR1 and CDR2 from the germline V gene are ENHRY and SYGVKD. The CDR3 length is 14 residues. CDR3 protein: CAISGTLATDTQYF. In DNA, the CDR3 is TGTGCCATCAGTGGCACTCTGGCCACAGATACGCAGTATTTT.

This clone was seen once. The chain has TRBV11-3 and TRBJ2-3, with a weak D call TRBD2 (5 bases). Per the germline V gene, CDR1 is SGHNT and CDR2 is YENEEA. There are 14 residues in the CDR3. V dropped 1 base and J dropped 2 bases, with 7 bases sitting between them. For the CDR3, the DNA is TGTGCCAGCAGCTTAGGAGGGAACACAGATACGCAGTATTTT. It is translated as CASSLGGNTDTQYF.

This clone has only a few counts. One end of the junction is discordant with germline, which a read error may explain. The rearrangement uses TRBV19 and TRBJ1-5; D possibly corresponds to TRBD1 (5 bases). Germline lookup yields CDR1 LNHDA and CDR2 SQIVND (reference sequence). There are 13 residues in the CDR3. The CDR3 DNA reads TGTGCCAGTAGTATAGATGTGTTTGGGGGAAGCTGTTTT. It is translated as CASSIDVFGGSCF.

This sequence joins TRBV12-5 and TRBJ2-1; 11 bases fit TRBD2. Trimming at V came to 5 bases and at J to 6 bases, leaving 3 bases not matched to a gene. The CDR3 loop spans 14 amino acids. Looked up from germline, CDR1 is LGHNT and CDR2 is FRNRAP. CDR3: CASGIAGGPNEQFF. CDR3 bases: TGTGCTAGTGGTATAGCGGGAGGGCCCAATGAGCAGTTCTTC.

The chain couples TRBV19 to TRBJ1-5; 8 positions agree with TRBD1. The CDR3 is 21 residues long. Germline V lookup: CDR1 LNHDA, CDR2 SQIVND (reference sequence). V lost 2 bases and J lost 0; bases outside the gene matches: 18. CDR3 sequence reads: CASSIYRDRNTLTYSNQPQHF. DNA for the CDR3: TGTGCCAGTAGTATATACCGGGACAGGAACACTCTTACTTATAGCAATCAGCCCCAGCATTTT. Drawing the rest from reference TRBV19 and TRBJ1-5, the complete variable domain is DGGITQSPKYLFRKEGQNVTLSCEQNLNHDAMYWYRQDPGQGLRLIYYSQIVNDFQKGDIAEGYSVSREKKESFPLTVTSAQKNPTAFYLCASSIYRDRNTLTYSNQPQHFGDGTRLSIL.

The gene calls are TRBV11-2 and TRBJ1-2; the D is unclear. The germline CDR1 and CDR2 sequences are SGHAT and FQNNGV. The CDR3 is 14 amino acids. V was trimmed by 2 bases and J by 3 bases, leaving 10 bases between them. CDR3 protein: CASSLTRAHYGYTF. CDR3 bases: TGTGCCAGCAGCTTAACTCGTGCCCACTATGGCTACACCTTC.

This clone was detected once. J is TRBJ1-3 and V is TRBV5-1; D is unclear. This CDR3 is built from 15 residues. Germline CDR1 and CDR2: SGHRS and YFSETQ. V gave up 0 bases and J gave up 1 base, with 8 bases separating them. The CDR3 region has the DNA TGCGCCAGCAGCTTGGCCGGTGGGTCTGGAAACACCATATATTTT. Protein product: CASSLAGGSGNTIYF.

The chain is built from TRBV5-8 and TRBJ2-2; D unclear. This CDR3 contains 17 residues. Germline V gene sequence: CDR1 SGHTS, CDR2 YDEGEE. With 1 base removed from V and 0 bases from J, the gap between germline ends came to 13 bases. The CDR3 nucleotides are TGTGCCAGCAGCTTGTTGCAGACTGCTTCGAACACCGGGGAGCTGTTTTTT. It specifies CASSLLQTASNTGELFF.

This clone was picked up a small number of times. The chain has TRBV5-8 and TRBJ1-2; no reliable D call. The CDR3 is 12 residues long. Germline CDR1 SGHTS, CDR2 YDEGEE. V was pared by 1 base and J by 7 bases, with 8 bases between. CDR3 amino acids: CASSLMRGGYTF. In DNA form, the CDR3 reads TGTGCCAGCAGCTTGATGCGCGGTGGCTACACCTTC.

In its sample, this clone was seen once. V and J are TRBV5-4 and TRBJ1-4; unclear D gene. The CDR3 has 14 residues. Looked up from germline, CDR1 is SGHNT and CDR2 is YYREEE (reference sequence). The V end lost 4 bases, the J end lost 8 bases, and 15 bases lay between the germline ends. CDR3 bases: TGTGCCAGCAGCCCGGGAGGGAGTGGAGAAAAACTGTTTTTT. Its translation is CASSPGGSGEKLFF.

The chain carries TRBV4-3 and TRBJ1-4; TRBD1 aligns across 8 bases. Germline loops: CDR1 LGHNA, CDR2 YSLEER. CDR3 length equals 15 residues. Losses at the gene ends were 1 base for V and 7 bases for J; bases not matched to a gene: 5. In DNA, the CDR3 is TGCGCCAGCAGCCAAGCCCCAGGGGGCTTTGAAAAACTGTTTTTT. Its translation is CASSQAPGGFEKLFF.

The CDR3 nucleotides are TGTGCCAGCAGCTCGGCGACAGGGGTCCGCTCTGGGGCCAACGTCCTGACTTTC. Translating it yields CASSSATGVRSGANVLTF. The chain links TRBV5-5 to TRBJ2-6, with 8 bases that match TRBD1. V trimming: 3 bases; J trimming: 0 bases; junction bases outside the gene matches: 8. The CDR3 extends over 18 amino acids. Germline V gives CDR1 SGHKS, CDR2 YYEKEE (reference sequence).

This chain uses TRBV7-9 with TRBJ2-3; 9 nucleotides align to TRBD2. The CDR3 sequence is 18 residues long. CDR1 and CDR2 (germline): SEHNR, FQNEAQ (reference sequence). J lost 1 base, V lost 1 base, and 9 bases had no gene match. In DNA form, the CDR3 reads TGTGCCAGCAGCTTAGAGGCGAGGGTAGCGGGAGGCACAGATACGCAGTATTTT. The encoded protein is CASSLEARVAGGTDTQYF. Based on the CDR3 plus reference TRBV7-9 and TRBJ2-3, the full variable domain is DTGVSQNPRHKITKRGQNVTFRCDPISEHNRLYWYRQTLGQGPEFLTYFQNEAQLEKSRLLSDRFSAERPKGSFSTLEIQRTEQGDSAMYLCASSLEARVAGGTDTQYFGPGTRLTVL.

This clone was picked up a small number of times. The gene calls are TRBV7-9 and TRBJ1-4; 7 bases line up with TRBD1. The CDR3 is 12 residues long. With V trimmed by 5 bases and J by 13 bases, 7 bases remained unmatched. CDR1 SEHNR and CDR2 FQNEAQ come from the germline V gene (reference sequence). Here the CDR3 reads CASSLPQGVLFF. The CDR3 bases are TGTGCCAGCAGCCTTCCGCAGGGGGTACTGTTTTTT.

CDR3 bases: TGTGCCAGCAGCTTAGTGATGTTAGAGAGGACCCAGTACTTC. Translation: CASSLVMLERTQYF. This chain links TRBV7-2 with TRBJ2-5; no definite D call. CDR3 size: 14 residues. In germline, CDR1 is SGHTA, CDR2 FQGNSA. V lost 1 base and J lost 7, with 13 bases in between.

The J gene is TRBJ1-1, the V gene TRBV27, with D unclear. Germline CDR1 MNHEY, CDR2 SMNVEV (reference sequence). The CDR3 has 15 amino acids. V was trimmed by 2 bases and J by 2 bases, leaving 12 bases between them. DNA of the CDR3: TGTGCCAGCAGTTTAGTTGACGGCATTAACACTGAAGCTTTCTTT. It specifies CASSLVDGINTEAFF.

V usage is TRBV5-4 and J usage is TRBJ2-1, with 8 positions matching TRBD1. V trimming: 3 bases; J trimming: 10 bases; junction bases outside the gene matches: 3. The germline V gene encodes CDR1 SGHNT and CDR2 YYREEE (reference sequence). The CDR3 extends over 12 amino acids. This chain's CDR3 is CASSWTGKEQFF. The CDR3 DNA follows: TGTGCCAGCAGCTGGACAGGGAAGGAGCAGTTCTTC.

For the CDR3, the DNA is TGTGCCAGCAGTTTCGTGGCCGTCCTGAACACTGAAGCTTTCTTT. Translating it yields CASSFVAVLNTEAFF. The V and J genes are TRBV27 and TRBJ1-1; D remains ambiguous. Looked up from germline, CDR1 is MNHEY and CDR2 is SMNVEV (reference sequence). The V end lost 3 bases, the J end lost 0 bases, and 11 bases lay between the germline ends. CDR3 length equals 15 residues.

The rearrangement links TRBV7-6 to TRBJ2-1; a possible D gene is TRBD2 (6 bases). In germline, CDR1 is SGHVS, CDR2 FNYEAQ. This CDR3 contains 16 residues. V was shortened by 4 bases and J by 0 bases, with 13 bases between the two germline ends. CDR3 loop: CASSSFSGSSYNEQFF. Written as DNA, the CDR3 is TGTGCCAGCAGCTCCTTTAGCGGTAGCTCCTACAATGAGCAGTTCTTC.

The CDR3 nucleotides are TGTGCCAGCAGCCGGACACTGGGGCGGGAACTGTTTTTT. Protein product: CASSRTLGRELFF. The rearrangement uses TRBV14 and TRBJ1-4, with D perhaps TRBD1 (5 bases). V dropped 4 bases and J dropped 12 bases, with 15 bases sitting between them. Germline assignment: CDR1 SGHDN and CDR2 FVKESK. The CDR3 has 13 amino acids.

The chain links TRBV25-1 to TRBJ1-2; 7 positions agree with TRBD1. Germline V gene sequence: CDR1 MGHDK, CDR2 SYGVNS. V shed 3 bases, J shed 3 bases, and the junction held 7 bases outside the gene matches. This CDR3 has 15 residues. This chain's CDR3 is CASSEPGDRDYGYTF. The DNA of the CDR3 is TGTGCCAGCAGTGAGCCCGGGGACAGAGACTATGGCTACACCTTC.

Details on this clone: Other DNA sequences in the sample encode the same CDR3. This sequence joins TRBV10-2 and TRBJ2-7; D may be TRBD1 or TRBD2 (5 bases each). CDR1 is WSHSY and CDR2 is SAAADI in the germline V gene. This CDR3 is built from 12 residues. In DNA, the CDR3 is TGCGCCAGCAGTGAGCCATGGGGGAGACAGTTGGTC. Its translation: CASSEPWGRQLV.